The next 27 T cell receptor beta chains were all read from a single sample in a study of T cells after yellow fever vaccination. TCRdb reprocessed the 5' RACE reads with MiXCR, giving one entry per CDR3 protein. The sample yields about 230,000 distinct CDR3 sequences, around 6.7% seen once. The specimen comprised CD4+ T cells sorted from PBMCs, sampled on the day of the yellow fever booster vaccination. Receptor source: a man under 40 who received the YFV17D yellow fever vaccine.

This clonotype was counted many times. The chain is built from TRBV3-1 and TRBJ2-1; unclear D gene. This CDR3 contains 13 residues. With 4 bases removed from V and 9 bases from J, the gap between germline ends came to 13 bases. Germline V lookup: CDR1 LGHDT, CDR2 YNNKEL (reference sequence). The CDR3 is CASSLSKGTEQFF. The CDR3 coding sequence is TGTGCCAGCAGCCTCTCGAAGGGAACTGAGCAGTTCTTC.

This sequence joins TRBV10-1 and TRBJ1-4, with no clear D. Germline loops: CDR1 WNHNN, CDR2 SYGVQD (reference sequence). The V and J ends lost 2 bases and 8 bases respectively, with 6 bases between them. The CDR3 has 12 residues. The CDR3 bases are TGCGCCAGCAGTGAGAACGCCGAAAAACTGTTTTTT. Its protein is CASSENAEKLFF.

J is TRBJ2-1 and V is TRBV6-2 or TRBV6-3; TRBD2 matches at 8 bases. The CDR3 is 16 residues long. The V and J ends lost 6 bases and 6 bases, in that order; junction bases with no gene match: 13. CDR1 is MNHEY, CDR2 SVGEGT, per germline. The CDR3 reads CASSPPGRAPLNEQFF. Here the CDR3 DNA reads TGTGCCAGCAGCCCCCCCGGGAGGGCCCCACTCAATGAGCAGTTCTTC.

This clonotype came up many times. CDR3 DNA sequence: TGCGCCAGCAGTGACCAGGCCTCTACGCAGTATTTT. Residues: CASSDQASTQYF. The V and J genes are TRBV10-2 and TRBJ2-3; no firm D call. The CDR3 has 12 amino acids. Germline V gives CDR1 WSHSY, CDR2 SAAADI. The germline V and J ends were trimmed by 3 bases and 8 bases, with 9 bases remaining between them.

In its sample, this clonotype was seen a few times. The V call is TRBV7-2, the J call TRBJ2-3; D remains unclear. Germline V gene lookup returns CDR1 SGHTA and CDR2 FQGNSA. The ends were cut back, 1 base at V and 14 bases at J, with 13 bases in the middle. This CDR3 is built from 12 residues. This chain's CDR3 is CASSLVRKEWYF. CDR3 sequence (DNA): TGTGCCAGCAGCTTAGTCAGGAAGGAGTGGTATTTT.

This clonotype was seen ten or more times. The chain is built from TRBV7-9 and TRBJ2-3, with 8 nucleotides matching TRBD2. Trimming cost V 5 bases and J 3 bases; bases outside gene matches: 10. Germline V gives CDR1 SEHNR, CDR2 FQNEAQ (reference sequence). CDR3 length: 16 residues. CDR3 bases: TGTGCCAGCAGCGCGACGGCGGGAGGATTGACAGATACGCAGTATTTT. Residues: CASSATAGGLTDTQYF.

This clonotype was observed a few times. This chain links TRBV7-9 with TRBJ2-7, with D perhaps TRBD2 (5 bases). Germline V gene lookup returns CDR1 SEHNR and CDR2 FQNEAQ (reference sequence). Between the trimmed V and J ends, which lost 6 bases and 0 bases, there was a span of 9 bases. This CDR3 has 13 residues. The CDR3, as DNA: TGTGCCAGCAGTAAACTAGTCTCCTACGAGCAGTACTTC. It encodes CASSKLVSYEQYF.

This clonotype came up many times. The J gene is TRBJ2-1, the V gene TRBV3-1; the D is unclear. Germline loops: CDR1 LGHDT, CDR2 YNNKEL (reference sequence). Trimming shortened V by 4 bases and J by 4 bases, and 11 bases separated the two germline ends. The CDR3 spans 14 residues. DNA of the CDR3: TGTGCCAGCAGCCTCGCCGGGCCGTACAATGAGCAGTTCTTC. Residues: CASSLAGPYNEQFF.

The chain employs TRBV19 and TRBJ1-4; D perhaps matches TRBD1 (5 bases). Trimming took off 10 bases at V and 4 bases at J, with 13 bases between the two ends. The germline V gene encodes CDR1 LNHDA and CDR2 SQIVND (reference sequence). The CDR3 covers 13 residues. In DNA form, the CDR3 reads TGTGCCACCGGGGCAGGCGGTAATGAAAAACTGTTTTTT. The encoded protein is CATGAGGNEKLFF.

The rearrangement joins TRBV9 to TRBJ2-1, with D tentatively TRBD2 (5 bases). Per the germline V gene, CDR1 is SGDLS and CDR2 is YYNGEE. V lost 4 bases to trimming and J lost 0 bases, with 14 bases between them. The CDR3 length is 16 residues. The CDR3 DNA follows: TGTGCCAGCAGCCCGAGGGCGCCTAGCTCCTACAATGAGCAGTTCTTC. It encodes CASSPRAPSSYNEQFF.

This clonotype has at least ten counts. The chain recombines TRBV5-6 with TRBJ2-3; the match to TRBD2 covers 15 bases. Per the germline V gene, CDR1 is SGHDT and CDR2 is YYEEEE. V dropped 4 bases and J dropped 3; count of bases not matched to a gene: 6. The CDR3 runs to 17 residues. The CDR3 reads CASSRGLAGGVTDTQYF. The CDR3 DNA sequence: TGTGCCAGCAGCCGGGGACTAGCGGGAGGTGTTACAGATACGCAGTATTTT. The full variable domain, with the rest looked up from reference TRBV5-6 and TRBJ2-3, is DAGVTQSPTHLIKTRGQQVTLRCSPKSGHDTVSWYQQALGQGPQFIFQYYEEEERQRGNFPDRFSGHQFPNYSSELNVNALLLGDSALYLCASSRGLAGGVTDTQYFGPGTRLTVL.

The CDR3: CASSLRAHQYGTGGAGETQYF. CDR3 in DNA: TGCGCCAGCAGCTTGCGGGCCCATCAGTACGGGACAGGGGGCGCGGGGGAGACCCAGTACTTC. V is TRBV5-1 and J is TRBJ2-5; TRBD1 matches at 12 bases. Germline lookup yields CDR1 SGHRS and CDR2 YFSETQ. CDR3 length: 21 residues. With 1 base clipped from V and 5 bases from J, the junction kept 21 bases outside the gene matches. Filled out from reference TRBV5-1 and TRBJ2-5, the complete variable domain reads KAGVTQTPRYLIKTRGQQVTLSCSPISGHRSVSWYQQTPGQGLQFLFEYFSETQRNKGNFPGRFSGRQFSNSRSEMNVSTLELGDSALYLCASSLRAHQYGTGGAGETQYFGPGTRLLVL.

A note on this clonotype: A read error may account for a junction end that differs from germline. The J gene is TRBJ2-3, the V gene TRBV23-1, with D possibly being TRBD1 (5 bases). TRBV23-1 is an ORF, and what it does is uncertain. The CDR3 consists of 11 residues. CDR3 amino acids: CASSLTDKQYF. The CDR3 DNA reads as TGCGCCAGCAGTCTGACAGATAAGCAGTATTTT.

There are many counts of this clonotype. The rearrangement joins TRBV12-3 or TRBV12-4 to TRBJ2-1; 7 nucleotides match TRBD2. The CDR3 totals 14 residues. The J segment lost 5 bases and the V segment lost 1 base, leaving 2 bases of the junction unmatched. The CDR3, as DNA: TGTGCCAGCAGTTTAGGCGGGAGAGACAATGAGCAGTTCTTC. Protein product: CASSLGGRDNEQFF.

This clonotype has ten or more counts. The V and J genes are TRBV20-1 and TRBJ2-7; D is unclear. The length of the CDR3 is 9 residues. CDR1 DFQATT and CDR2 SNEGSKA come from the germline V gene (reference sequence). V gave up 4 bases and J gave up 4 bases, with 2 bases separating them. The CDR3, as DNA: TGCAGTGCTATGTACGAGCAGTACTTC. Protein product: CSAMYEQYF.

This clonotype has only one observation. The chain joins TRBV20-1 to TRBJ2-1, with 12 positions matching TRBD2. CDR3 size: 17 residues. From germline, CDR1 is DFQATT and CDR2 SNEGSKA (reference sequence). The CDR3 sequence is CCARVASGRAAYNEQFF. The CDR3 coding sequence is TGCTGCGCTAGAGTCGCTAGCGGGAGGGCCGCATACAATGAGCAGTTCTTC.

This clonotype appeared a single time. The V and J genes are TRBV27 and TRBJ2-2; 14 bases fit TRBD2. This CDR3 has 15 residues. Germline V gene lookup returns CDR1 MNHEY and CDR2 SMNVEV (reference sequence). V was clipped by 7 bases and J by 7 bases; unmatched bases: 5. DNA for the CDR3: TGTGCCAGCACCTCTGGGACTAGCGGGAGCGGGGAGCTGTTTTTT. Its translation: CASTSGTSGSGELFF.

This clonotype was counted only a few times. At one of its ends the junction is not consistent with the germline gene, which may arise from a read error. The chain combines TRBV6-2 or TRBV6-3 with TRBJ2-1; maybe TRBD2 (5 bases). Germline CDR1 and CDR2: MNHEY and SVGEGT. The CDR3 runs to 13 residues. DNA of the CDR3: TGTGCCAGCAGTTATTCGGCGGGCAATGGGCAGTTCTTC. Translation: CASSYSAGNGQFF.

The table lists this clonotype with many counts. The rearrangement links TRBV6-5 to TRBJ2-7; possibly TRBD2 for D (5 bases). The V gene's germline CDR1 is MNHEY and CDR2 SVGAGI. The CDR3 length is 12 residues. V was pared by 8 bases and J by 3 bases, with 11 bases between. The CDR3 nucleotides are TGTGCCAGCCAGGAGACTAACTACGAGCAGTACTTC. Amino acid sequence: CASQETNYEQYF.

This clonotype occurred many times. The V and J genes are TRBV4-3 and TRBJ2-2, with 9 positions matching TRBD2. The germline V gene encodes CDR1 LGHNA and CDR2 YSLEER. The CDR3 is made up of 14 amino acids. Trimming at V came to 8 bases and at J to 1 base, leaving 2 bases not matched to a gene. CDR3 protein: CASAGGLNTGELFF. DNA for the CDR3: TGCGCCAGCGCGGGGGGGCTGAACACCGGGGAGCTGTTTTTT.

This clonotype was found many times. This chain uses TRBV6-2 or TRBV6-3 with TRBJ2-5; the D is unclear. Trimming shortened V by 2 bases and J by 5 bases, and 12 bases separated the two germline ends. This CDR3 contains 14 residues. Per germline, CDR1 MNHEY and CDR2 SVGEGT. Written as DNA, the CDR3 is TGTGCCAGCAGTTACCAAGGACCGCGGGAGACCCAGTACTTC. It is translated as CASSYQGPRETQYF.

Many counts were recorded for this clonotype. This chain connects TRBV7-2 to TRBJ2-7, with D hard to call. CDR3 size: 14 residues. The germline CDR1 and CDR2 sequences are SGHTA and FQGNSA. Deletions cut 5 bases from V and 0 bases from J, with 11 bases between. CDR3 sequence: CASSSGVGSYEQYF. DNA of the CDR3: TGTGCCAGCAGCAGTGGGGTCGGCTCCTACGAGCAGTACTTC. The full variable domain, rest sourced from reference TRBV7-2 and TRBJ2-7, is GAGVSQSPSNKVTEKGKDVELRCDPISGHTALYWYRQSLGQGLEFLIYFQGNSAPDKSGLPSDRFSAERTGGSVSTLTIQRTQQEDSAVYLCASSSGVGSYEQYFGPGTRLTVT.

In its sample, this clonotype was seen many times. The V gene is TRBV18, the J gene TRBJ1-5; 8 positions agree with TRBD1. The CDR3 is 15 residues long. With 6 bases clipped from V and 0 bases from J, the junction kept 4 bases outside the gene matches. CDR1 KGHSH and CDR2 LQKENI come from the germline V gene. The CDR3 here is CASSPGGFSNQPQHF. The CDR3 DNA reads TGTGCCAGCTCCCCAGGGGGCTTTAGCAATCAGCCCCAGCATTTT.

The chain uses TRBV28 and TRBJ2-1; 8 bases align to TRBD2. The germline gives CDR1 MDHEN, CDR2 SYDVKM. V shed 3 bases, J shed 8 bases, and the junction held 6 bases outside the gene matches. The length of the CDR3 is 14 residues. CDR3 DNA sequence: TGTGCCAGCAGTTTCAGCGGGAGTTACTATGAGCAGTTCTTC. Residues: CASSFSGSYYEQFF.

The chain's CDR3 is CASSPRSTLTGGRSYEQYF. CDR3 bases: TGTGCCAGCAGCCCTAGGTCTACCCTGACAGGGGGCAGGTCCTACGAGCAGTACTTC. The chain is built from TRBV11-2 and TRBJ2-7, with 10 bases identical to TRBD1. CDR1 is SGHAT and CDR2 is FQNNGV in the germline V gene. Trimming cost V 5 bases and J 1 base; bases outside gene matches: 17. The CDR3 covers 19 residues.

This clonotype showed up just a few times. The gene calls are TRBV12-3 or TRBV12-4 and TRBJ2-5; 12 nucleotides agree with TRBD2. V was pared by 3 bases and J by 7 bases, with 12 bases of the junction left unmatched. The CDR3 has 17 residues. In DNA form, the CDR3 reads TGTGCCAGCAGTTTCGACCCTAGCGGGAGGGCGGTGGGGACCCAGTACTTC. Its protein is CASSFDPSGRAVGTQYF.

The table lists this clonotype with a few counts. The rearrangement links TRBV7-2 to TRBJ2-7; D is ambiguous. The CDR3 spans 13 residues. In germline, CDR1 is SGHTA, CDR2 FQGNSA. Trimming removed 5 bases from V and 3 bases from J, with 11 bases in between. The CDR3 coding sequence is TGTGCCAGCAGCCCCCAACAGCACTACGAGCAGTACTTC. Encoded protein: CASSPQQHYEQYF. Full variable domain (missing parts from reference TRBV7-2 and TRBJ2-7): GAGVSQSPSNKVTEKGKDVELRCDPISGHTALYWYRQSLGQGLEFLIYFQGNSAPDKSGLPSDRFSAERTGGSVSTLTIQRTQQEDSAVYLCASSPQQHYEQYFGPGTRLTVT.